Below are 3 T cell receptor beta chains sequenced from a single sample in a study of PD-1 blockade in classical Hodgkin lymphoma. Every patient had relapsed following autologous stem cell transplantation, and cohorts differed in brentuximab vedotin exposure. The repertoire was sequenced with immunoSEQ multiplex PCR; TCRdb's copy has only in-frame clones and lacks some. The repertoire holds some 22,000 clones, with less than 85% as singletons. The sequencing here drew on peripheral blood mononuclear cells (PBMCs), taken before the second cycle of nivolumab. All receptors come from a human donor with classical Hodgkin lymphoma.

In this sample, this clone turned up a few times. The chain is built from TRBV27 and TRBJ2-7; D is perhaps TRBD1 (6 bases). CDR3 length: 15 residues. From germline, CDR1 is MNHEY and CDR2 SMNVEV (reference sequence). Trimming cost V 5 bases and J 4 bases, with 18 bases left between them. The CDR3 region is CASSKDSRGLYEQYF. In DNA, the CDR3 is TGTGCCAGCAGTAAGGACAGCAGAGGGCTTTACGAGCAGTACTTC.

The genes are TRBV28 and TRBJ2-5; tentative D call: TRBD1 (7 bases). The germline CDR1 and CDR2 sequences are MDHEN and SYDVKM. Trimming left V 0 bases short and J 6 bases short, with 14 bases between. The CDR3 consists of 15 residues. The CDR3 region has the DNA TGTGCCAGCAGTTTATGGCGTCAGGGGGGACAGACCCAGTACTTC. It translates to CASSLWRQGGQTQYF.

This chain links TRBV18 with TRBJ2-1, with 9 bases aligning to TRBD1. With V trimmed by 3 bases and J by 7 bases, 13 bases remained unmatched. The CDR3 sequence is 17 residues long. CDR1 is KGHSH, CDR2 LQKENI, per germline. CDR3 loop: CASSPGQGRFIGNEQFF. CDR3 nucleotides: TGTGCCAGCTCACCTGGACAGGGGCGGTTCATAGGGAATGAGCAGTTCTTC.